This T cell receptor beta chain was sequenced during a study of long-term antiretroviral therapy in people with HIV (dated by TCRdb to 2022 to 2024). Looking at the study overall: The earliest samples were collected about a decade before the 2015 WHO recommendation for immediate ART, when ART was typically delayed until CD4 counts fell. Whether ART initiation and durable HIV suppression were associated with changes in peripheral blood TRB repertoire composition and diversity was tested in a retrospective serial study. Among the approximately 30 participants with HIV, ten to twelve were female. From fewer than 35 adults with confirmed HIV infection, the cohort provided 150 to 200 cryopreserved PBMC samples, gathered serially across a mean of around six years (range 1-12). No cross-contamination during QIAcube processing turned up in test extractions that ran a monoclonal T-cell line alongside 30 to 40 polyclonal samples.

The immunoSEQ hsTCRB v3.0 assay was used at survey level resolution to sequence the TRB variable region. A depth of roughly 35,000-55,000 T-cell genomes per sample was targeted for TRB sequencing. TRB libraries were pooled and sequenced on an Illumina MiSeq using a v3 150-cycle kit. The study's processing was this. Repertoire analysis was run in R within a reproducible Nextflow workflow that covered QC, data transformation and analysis. LymphoSeq2, an R package for AIRR-Seq data exploration, was used to implement custom analyses. After excluding a handful of samples that yielded fewer than 5000 total TRB sequences, fewer than 200 HIV repertoires remained for analysis. Among the approximately 190 HIV repertoires that were kept, roughly 59 were collected before ART initiation and about 130 were collected after ART initiation. Repertoires were downsampled to 5000 TRB nucleotide sequences, with summary statistics averaged over 100 downsampling iterations. Only TRB sequences with CDR3 regions of at least seven amino acids were retained for analysis. A Shannon entropy-derived clonality score and the Gini coefficient were used to measure diversity. In the repertoire networks, any two of the top 5000 CDR3 amino acid sequences were linked whenever the two sequences differed by an edit distance of one. Antigen specificity groups and MHC restriction were predicted for TRB CDR3 amino acid sequences with GLIPH2. Known CMV, EBV, HIV or tissue antigen associations were flagged by matching CDR3 amino acid sequences against VDJdb and McPAS-TCR. Pre-ART, post-ART and control groups were compared with Wilcoxon signed-rank tests and Holm-Bonferroni correction. TCRdb obtained this table from immuneACCESS and retained in-frame rearrangements with V and J assigned. These tables miss some clones; where compared with another copy, unresolved V genes account for less than half of the shortfall, and the remainder is unexplained. The V and J calls and clone size come from that table; D and trimming were worked out from the DNA. The sample table records some 35,000 clones; approximately 74% of these occur just once. About 3.5% of the sample lies in the top ten.

Details on this clone: Its binding antigen is unknown. One base away there is no much larger clone; base qualities are not given.

Spanning cysteine to phenylalanine, the CDR3 consists of 14 amino acids. Left in the record is the CDR3 DNA by itself, 42 bases read in frame from the first base. V is clipped by 0 bases and J by 3 bases, and the sequence between their germline boundaries is 7 bases long. The germline V gene encodes CDR1 SGHDT and CDR2 YYEEEE. Inclusion was restricted to participants for whom at least one PBMC sample before ART initiation and at least two post-ART samples were available. Treatment was received in the United States of America by all participants with HIV. Before DNA extraction, cryopreserved samples of roughly 0.9-11 million PBMC were thawed and washed. At the time of the earliest PBMC sample, participants with HIV were aged between roughly 20 and 54 years. Per participant, PBMC samples came from 1-4 timepoints prior to ART initiation and 2-8 timepoints following ART initiation, for a median of 7 samples. For every participant, serial HIV viral load, CD4+ T-cell count, ART history and demographic data were obtained. Genomic DNA was extracted from unsorted PBMC with a Qiagen kit on a QIAcube, with processing performed in batches of 12 samples.

Here is what the overall study found, with its caveats: The samples span the years 2004 to 2017, and the ART regimens used at that time may not be as effective as current regimens. Because PBMC availability was limited, only the TCR beta chain was sequenced, with no alpha chain pairing. Expanded TRB clones identified before ART initiation dominated the repertoire across all time points, though the dominance fluctuated and decreased in many PLHIV after ART. No data were available on ART adherence, viral resistance or therapy changes, limiting inferences about post-ART repertoire changes. Narrower CDR3 length ranges were observed in HIV repertoires than in controls, and an antigen-experienced repertoire with only a slight naive shift after ART was suggested by the network structure. Because cell numbers in pre-ART samples were limited, unsorted PBMC were profiled instead of sorted CD4+ and CD8+ T cells. Starting ART was linked to a significant rise in TRB diversity, yet even after long-term ART the diversity remained significantly lower than in transplant donor controls.

The clonotype originates from a man in his fifties with HIV. The sequenced sample was unsorted PBMCs, obtained 3 years after starting antiretroviral therapy. Recombination connected TRBV5-6 to TRBJ1-3, with the D gene not confidently named. The CDR3 is CASSLVQLGNTIYF. The DNA reads TGTGCCAGCAGCTTGGTGCAGCTTGGAAACACCATATATTTT.